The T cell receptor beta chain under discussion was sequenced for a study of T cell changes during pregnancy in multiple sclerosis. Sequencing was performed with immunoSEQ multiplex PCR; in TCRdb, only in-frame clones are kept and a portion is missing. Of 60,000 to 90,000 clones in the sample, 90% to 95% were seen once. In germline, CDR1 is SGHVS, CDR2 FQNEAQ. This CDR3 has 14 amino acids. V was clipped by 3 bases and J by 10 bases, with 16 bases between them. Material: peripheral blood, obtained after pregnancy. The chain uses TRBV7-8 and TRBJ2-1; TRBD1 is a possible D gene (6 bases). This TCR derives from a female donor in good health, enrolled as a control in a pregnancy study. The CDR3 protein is CASSLSRQVIEQFF. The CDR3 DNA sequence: TGTGCCAGCAGCTTGTCCCGACAGGTAATAGAGCAGTTCTTC.